Below, 15 T cell receptor beta chains from the same sample are listed, as sequenced in a study of human T cells and chemical hapten exposure. Each CDR3 protein is one row after TCRdb ran MiXCR on the RACE reads. The sample contains more than 80,000 distinct CDR3 sequences, roughly 7.1% of which appear only once. Specified time point: patch test 1, 2 weeks after DPC sensitization. Described treatment: therapeutic diphenylcyclopropenone sensitization with weekly scalp DPC. Specimen: whole blood, collected in connection with sensitization to the hapten diphenylcyclopropenone (DPC). The receptors come from a woman under 40 with alopecia areata. Some clones in this sample may be carry-over from other donors' samples.

Concerning this clonotype: A much larger clone lies one base from this, so it may be a read error. The CDR3 sequence: CASSLGTTNEKLFF. The CDR3 DNA is TGTGCCAGCAGCTTGGGGACAACTAATGAAAAACTGTTTTTT. The J gene is TRBJ1-4, the V gene TRBV7-2; D ambiguous. V lost 3 bases, J lost 0 bases, and 5 bases lay in between. The CDR3 sequence is 14 residues long. The germline V gene encodes CDR1 SGHTA and CDR2 FQGNSA. Full variable domain (missing parts from reference TRBV7-2 and TRBJ1-4): GAGVSQSPSNKVTEKGKDVELRCDPISGHTALYWYRQSLGQGLEFLIYFQGNSAPDKSGLPSDRFSAERTGGSVSTLTIQRTQQEDSAVYLCASSLGTTNEKLFFGSGTQLSVL.

V and J are TRBV3-1 and TRBJ2-3; D possibly corresponds to TRBD2 (5 bases). The CDR3 has 13 residues. The V end lost 0 bases, the J end lost 10 bases, and 11 bases lay between the germline ends. The V gene's germline CDR1 is LGHDT and CDR2 YNNKEL (reference sequence). The CDR3 DNA follows: TGTGCCAGCAGCCAAGATTCCCAGAGGGCGCAGTATTTT. Encoded protein: CASSQDSQRAQYF.

This clonotype was seen repeatedly, ten times or more. V usage is TRBV3-1 and J usage is TRBJ2-5; no firm D call. Germline CDR1 reads LGHDT; CDR2 reads YNNKEL (reference sequence). CDR3 length: 14 amino acids. Deletions cut 5 bases from V and 6 bases from J, with 16 bases between. The CDR3 DNA follows: TGTGCCAGCAGCTCACAATCCATGGTAAAGACCCAGTACTTC. Its translation: CASSSQSMVKTQYF.

Ten or more counts support this clonotype. This chain joins TRBV3-1 and TRBJ1-2, with 9 bases fitting TRBD1. CDR1 LGHDT and CDR2 YNNKEL come from the germline V gene (reference sequence). J was trimmed by 3 bases and V by 5 bases; bases with no gene match: 19. CDR3 length: 19 residues. The DNA for the CDR3 is TGTGCCAGCAGCTTCTACCTCCGACAGGGGGGACCCGGAGACTATGGCTACACCTTC. Residues: CASSFYLRQGGPGDYGYTF. The full variable domain, rest sourced from reference TRBV3-1 and TRBJ1-2, is DTAVSQTPKYLVTQMGNDKSIKCEQNLGHDTMYWYKQDSKKFLKIMFSYNNKELIINETVPNRFSPKSPDKAHLNLHINSLELGDSAVYFCASSFYLRQGGPGDYGYTFGSGTRLTVV.

This clonotype was counted between two and nine times. The chain combines TRBV15 with TRBJ1-1; TRBD1 matches at 7 bases. Germline CDR1 and CDR2: LNHNV and YYDKDF (reference sequence). V lost 2 bases, J lost 1 base, and 4 bases stayed unmatched. The CDR3 has 15 residues. The CDR3 sequence: CATSRSGQANTEAFF. In nucleotides, the CDR3 is TGTGCCACCAGCAGAAGCGGACAGGCGAACACTGAAGCTTTCTTT.

This clonotype was seen only a few times. The chain has TRBV10-3 and TRBJ1-1, with 8 bases matching TRBD1. J was trimmed by 1 base and V by 6 bases; bases with no gene match: 7. This CDR3 comprises 15 residues. Looked up from germline, CDR1 is ENHRY and CDR2 is SYGVKD. This CDR3 reads CAIRDRVGENTEAFF. Here the CDR3 DNA reads TGTGCCATCAGGGACAGGGTTGGGGAGAACACTGAAGCTTTCTTT.

This clonotype was counted only a few times. The chain joins TRBV7-8 to TRBJ2-2; possible D gene TRBD2, 5 bases. The CDR3 is 15 amino acids. The germline V gene encodes CDR1 SGHVS and CDR2 FQNEAQ. The V gene lost 1 base and the J gene lost 4 bases, with 10 bases spanning the gap. This CDR3 reads CASSLVGGGTGELFF. The DNA for the CDR3 is TGTGCCAGCAGCTTAGTAGGAGGCGGCACCGGGGAGCTGTTTTTT. Full variable domain (missing parts from reference TRBV7-8 and TRBJ2-2): GAGVSQSPRYKVAKRGQDVALRCDPISGHVSLFWYQQALGQGPEFLTYFQNEAQLDKSGLPSDRFFAERPEGSVSTLKIQRTQQEDSAVYLCASSLVGGGTGELFFGEGSRLTVL.

The V gene is TRBV12-3 or TRBV12-4, the J gene TRBJ1-2; D not certain. The CDR3 spans 13 residues. With 5 bases removed from V and 0 bases from J, the gap between germline ends came to 7 bases. The CDR3 coding sequence is TGTGCCAGCAGTCTGGGCACTAACTATGGCTACACCTTC. Protein product: CASSLGTNYGYTF.

At least ten counts were recorded for this clonotype. The chain is built from TRBV12-3 or TRBV12-4 and TRBJ1-6; D is unresolved. V was clipped by 6 bases and J by 6 bases, with 15 bases between them. CDR3 size: 15 residues. The CDR3 nucleotides read TGTGCCAGCAGCGAGGCTTGGAGGGTTAATTCACCCCTCCACTTT. Translating gives CASSEAWRVNSPLHF.

This clonotype was counted ten times or more. The CDR3 loop is CSAIYSGGRSYEQYF. In DNA form, the CDR3 reads TGCAGTGCTATCTATAGCGGGGGCCGCTCCTACGAGCAGTACTTC. The V and J genes are TRBV20-1 and TRBJ2-7, with TRBD2 matching 9 bases. V lost 4 bases to trimming and J lost 0 bases; unmatched junction nucleotides: 7. Germline V gene lookup returns CDR1 DFQATT and CDR2 SNEGSKA (reference sequence). This CDR3 is 15 amino acids long.

This clonotype was recorded at least ten times. V usage is TRBV7-8 and J usage is TRBJ1-3; D gene uncertain. CDR1 is SGHVS and CDR2 is FQNEAQ in the germline V gene. This CDR3 is 15 amino acids long. V was cut by 0 bases and J by 0 bases, with 6 bases left in between. CDR3 region: CASSLATDSGNTIYF. As DNA, the CDR3 is TGTGCCAGCAGCTTAGCAACAGACTCTGGAAACACCATATATTTT.

This clonotype was seen only a few times. This chain links TRBV7-2 with TRBJ1-5; 10 bases are a match to TRBD1. The J segment lost 7 bases and the V segment lost 4 bases, leaving 7 bases of the junction unmatched. The CDR3 is made up of 15 amino acids. Germline V gene data show CDR1 as SGHTA and CDR2 as FQGNSA. This CDR3 reads CASSSRTGGGQPQHF. The CDR3 DNA follows: TGTGCCAGCAGCTCCAGGACAGGGGGAGGGCAGCCCCAGCATTTT.

Ten or more counts support this clonotype. This rearrangement joins TRBV30 to TRBJ2-3; tentatively, D is TRBD1 or TRBD2 (5 bases each). From germline, CDR1 is GTSNPN and CDR2 SVGIG (reference sequence). The CDR3 totals 15 residues. Trimming cost V 4 bases and J 1 base, with 15 bases left between them. The CDR3 spells CAWNRDLRGTDTQYF. CDR3 sequence (DNA): TGTGCCTGGAACCGGGACCTACGAGGCACAGATACGCAGTATTTT.

This clonotype was detected ten times or more. The genes are TRBV28 and TRBJ1-5, with D maybe TRBD1 (6 bases). Germline V gene data show CDR1 as MDHEN and CDR2 as SYDVKM. V dropped 6 bases and J dropped 2 bases, with 17 bases sitting between them. The CDR3 covers 16 residues. DNA for the CDR3: TGTGCCAGCAGGCCTAACAGGGCGAGGGGCAATCAGCCCCAGCATTTT. This codes for CASRPNRARGNQPQHF.

This clonotype was observed at least ten times. The rearrangement uses TRBV5-1 and TRBJ2-3, with D maybe TRBD1 (5 bases). The CDR3 has 15 amino acids. The germline V and J ends were trimmed by 3 bases and 6 bases, with 17 bases remaining between them. The germline V gene encodes CDR1 SGHRS and CDR2 YFSETQ. The CDR3 DNA sequence: TGCGCCAGCAGCTGGGGATATACAGGTTCCGATACGCAGTATTTT. Its translation: CASSWGYTGSDTQYF.